This passage covers 2 T cell receptor beta chains from one sample sequenced in a study of T cells in women clearing cervical HPV infection (dated by TCRdb to the late 2010s). Libraries were prepared through the immunoSEQ multiplex PCR assay. TCRdb carries this immuneACCESS record with in-frame sequences only. Its versions omit some clonotypes, under half of them owing to an unresolved V gene in the studies checked, with the rest unexplained. The data table for this sample lists tens of thousands of clones. The ten largest account for approximately 1.5% of the sample. Sequenced sample: blood buffy coat. The receptors shown here come from a woman aged 18 to 75 with a cervical HPV16 infection that either progressed to CIN3+ or cleared (not recorded which).

The CDR3 bases that were read are TGTGCCAGCAGCTTATTTGCGGGAAGCAATCAGCCC. This codes for CASSLFAGSNQP. Given in full, the CDR3 is CASSLFAGSNQPQHF. This chain connects TRBV7-2 to TRBJ1-5; D remains unclear. The read ends 3 residues before the CDR3 terminus; that terminus is restored from the germline J gene. CDR1 and CDR2 from the germline V gene are SGHTA and FQGNSA. The CDR3 is 15 residues long. V gave up 2 bases and J gave up 1 base, with 9 bases separating them.

Note on this clone: The read gets to within 3 residues of the CDR3 end, and the germline J gene fills in the rest. This chain joins TRBV14 and TRBJ2-2, with TRBD2 matching over 8 bases. The CDR3 consists of 16 residues. Per the germline V gene, CDR1 is SGHDN and CDR2 is FVKESK. V lost 3 bases and J lost 3; bases outside the gene matches: 6. This CDR3 is CASSQQAGVDTGELFF. The sequenced part of the CDR3 DNA is TGTGCCAGCAGCCAGCAAGCGGGAGTGGACACCGGGGAG. Complete variable domain (other parts from reference TRBV14 and TRBJ2-2): EAGVTQFPSHSVIEKGQTVTLRCDPISGHDNLYWYRRVMGKEIKFLLHFVKESKQDESGMPNNRFLAERTGGTYSTLKVQPAELEDSGVYFCASSQQAGVDTGELFFGEGSRLTVL.